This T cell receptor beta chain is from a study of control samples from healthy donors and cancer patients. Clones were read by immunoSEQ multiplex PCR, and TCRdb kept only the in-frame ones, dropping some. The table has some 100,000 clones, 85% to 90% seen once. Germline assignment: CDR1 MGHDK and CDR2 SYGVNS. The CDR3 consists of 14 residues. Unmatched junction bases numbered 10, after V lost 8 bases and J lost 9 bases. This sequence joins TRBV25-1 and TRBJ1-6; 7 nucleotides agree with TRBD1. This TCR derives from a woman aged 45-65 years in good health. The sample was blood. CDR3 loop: CASAQTGVTSPLHF. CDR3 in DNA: TGTGCCAGCGCCCAAACAGGGGTGACTTCACCCCTCCACTTT. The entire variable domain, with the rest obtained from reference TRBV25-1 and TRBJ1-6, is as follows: EADIYQTPRYLVIGTGKKITLECSQTMGHDKMYWYQQDPGMELHLIHYSYGVNSTEKGDLSSESTVSRIRTEHFPLTLESARPSHTSQYLCASAQTGVTSPLHFGNGTRLTVT.